The 31 T cell receptor beta chains below come from one sample, sequenced in a study of OX40 agonist ivuxolimab in advanced cancers. Clones were sequenced by immunoSEQ multiplex PCR, and TCRdb holds only the in-frame ones, with some missing. The data contain 61,000 or so clones, about 80% of them singletons. The material sequenced was CD4+ or CD8+ T cells sorted from blood, taken in a trial of the OX40 agonist ivuxolimab. The receptors come from an adult with an advanced solid tumor such as melanoma, head and neck, liver or kidney cancer.

This chain's CDR3 is CASSYSSGGGTQYF. As DNA, the CDR3 is TGTGCCAGCAGTTACTCGAGCGGGGGCGGGACCCAGTACTTC. V usage is TRBV6-5 and J usage is TRBJ2-5, with 8 nucleotides matching TRBD2. Germline CDR1 MNHEY, CDR2 SVGAGI. The CDR3 extends over 14 amino acids. V shed 0 bases, J shed 7 bases, and the junction held 4 bases outside the gene matches.

The V and J genes are TRBV5-1 and TRBJ2-6, with TRBD1 identical over 10 bases. This CDR3 is built from 18 residues. The germline V gene encodes CDR1 SGHRS and CDR2 YFSETQ. V lost 4 bases to trimming and J lost 2 bases; unmatched junction nucleotides: 9. CDR3 region: CASSPRGQGFPGANVLTF. The CDR3 coding sequence is TGCGCCAGCAGCCCGAGGGGACAGGGGTTCCCTGGGGCCAACGTCCTGACTTTC.

V usage is TRBV10-3 and J usage is TRBJ2-2; 10 bases are shared with TRBD1. After removal of 10 bases from V and 6 bases from J, the junction contained 14 bases not matched to a gene. Germline values: CDR1 ENHRY, CDR2 SYGVKD. The CDR3 totals 16 residues. Here the CDR3 reads CASASTGQGGPGELFF. In nucleotides, the CDR3 is TGTGCCAGCGCCTCAACCGGACAGGGGGGACCCGGGGAGCTGTTTTTT.

The chain uses TRBV18 and TRBJ2-1; 9 nucleotides agree with TRBD2. The junction had 7 bases not matched to a gene; V was cut back by 1 base and J by 6 bases. The V gene's germline CDR1 is KGHSH and CDR2 LQKENI. The CDR3 has 16 residues. In DNA, the CDR3 is TGTGCCAGCTCACCACGCGTCGCGGGGGGGTTCAATGAGCAGTTCTTC. Translation: CASSPRVAGGFNEQFF.

The chain is built from TRBV13 and TRBJ1-2, with D perhaps matching TRBD1 (6 bases). V was shortened by 2 bases and J by 7 bases, with 17 bases between the two germline ends. Germline CDR1 reads PRHDT; CDR2 reads FYEKMQ (reference sequence). This CDR3 region has 15 residues. This CDR3 is CASSLRRQAFAGYTF. The CDR3 region has the DNA TGTGCCAGCAGCTTACGGAGACAGGCATTCGCTGGCTACACCTTC.

This rearrangement joins TRBV28 to TRBJ1-2; D not certain. This CDR3 contains 12 residues. Trimming pared 2 bases from V and 8 bases from J, leaving 9 bases between. Germline V gene sequence: CDR1 MDHEN, CDR2 SYDVKM. CDR3 sequence: CASSLLPTGYTF. The CDR3, as DNA: TGTGCCAGCAGTTTACTCCCGACGGGCTACACCTTC.

The genes are TRBV7-2 and TRBJ1-1; no reliable D call. V was clipped by 1 base and J by 1 base, with 10 bases between them. CDR1 and CDR2 from the germline V gene are SGHTA and FQGNSA. This CDR3 is built from 15 residues. Here the CDR3 DNA reads TGTGCCAGCAGCTTAGAGGGCAGGCCGAACACTGAAGCTTTCTTT. Translated, it gives CASSLEGRPNTEAFF.

This rearrangement joins TRBV11-2 to TRBJ2-7, with D perhaps given as TRBD1 or TRBD2 (5 bases each). Germline values: CDR1 SGHAT, CDR2 FQNNGV. V lost 5 bases to trimming and J lost 4 bases, with 6 bases between them. The CDR3 has 11 amino acids. CDR3 in DNA: TGTGCCAGCAGCGGGGGTTACGAGCAGTACTTC. This gives the protein CASSGGYEQYF.

The J gene is TRBJ2-3, the V gene TRBV7-3, with 10 bases matching TRBD1. Germline CDR1 is SGHTA and CDR2 is FQGTGA. V was pared by 3 bases and J by 3 bases, with 3 bases of the junction left unmatched. The CDR3 has 15 residues. CDR3 amino acids: CASSFLGQGTDTQYF. The CDR3 DNA is TGTGCCAGCAGCTTCTTGGGACAGGGGACAGATACGCAGTATTTT.

This sequence joins TRBV28 and TRBJ2-1; 10 nucleotides match TRBD2. V shed 7 bases and J 14 bases; nucleotides not matched to a gene: 20. Germline assignment: CDR1 MDHEN and CDR2 SYDVKM. CDR3 length: 16 amino acids. This CDR3 reads CASTAARASGGLPKFF. CDR3 coding DNA: TGTGCCAGCACCGCAGCTCGGGCTAGCGGGGGCCTGCCAAAGTTCTTC.

The J gene is TRBJ1-2, the V gene TRBV2, with 9 positions matching TRBD1. This CDR3 contains 12 residues. The junction had 2 bases not matched to a gene; V was cut back by 8 bases and J by 4 bases. Germline CDR1 SNHLY, CDR2 FYNNEI. In DNA, the CDR3 is TGTGCCAGCGCGGGACAGGGCTATGGCTACACCTTC. Translation: CASAGQGYGYTF.

The chain is built from TRBV6-5 and TRBJ2-2, with 8 bases identical to TRBD2. The CDR3 runs to 15 residues. With V trimmed by 5 bases and J by 7 bases, 9 bases remained unmatched. CDR1 MNHEY and CDR2 SVGAGI come from the germline V gene. The CDR3 reads CASSRSGSVNGELFF. The CDR3 DNA reads as TGTGCCAGCAGTCGCAGCGGGAGTGTTAACGGGGAGCTGTTTTTT.

The chain carries TRBV18 and TRBJ1-1, with D hard to call. CDR3 size: 15 residues. The germline V gene encodes CDR1 KGHSH and CDR2 LQKENI. The V end was cut by 0 bases, the J end by 3 bases, with 11 bases between. CDR3 coding DNA: TGTGCCAGCTCACCACCGGGTGGCGGGGACACTGAAGCTTTCTTT. This translates into CASSPPGGGDTEAFF.

V gene TRBV9 combines with J gene TRBJ2-7; D might be TRBD2 (6 bases). Germline-derived CDR1 and CDR2 are SGDLS and YYNGEE. CDR3 length equals 13 residues. Between the trimmed V and J ends, which lost 0 bases and 5 bases, there was a span of 9 bases. The CDR3 DNA reads TGTGCCAGCAGCGTAGGTCCGGGGGACGAGCAGTACTTC. Protein product: CASSVGPGDEQYF.

This chain connects TRBV4-2 to TRBJ1-5; D remains unclear. V lost 0 bases and J lost 5, with 11 bases in between. Germline-derived CDR1 and CDR2 are LGHNA and YNFKEQ. The length of the CDR3 is 15 residues. CDR3 loop: CASSQDDADHQPQHF. In DNA, the CDR3 is TGTGCCAGCAGCCAAGATGATGCGGACCATCAGCCCCAGCATTTT.

V gene TRBV7-9 combines with J gene TRBJ2-1; 8 bases match TRBD2. The germline CDR1 and CDR2 sequences are SEHNR and FQNEAQ (reference sequence). V trimming: 5 bases; J trimming: 6 bases; junction bases outside the gene matches: 12. CDR3 length: 16 amino acids. CDR3 bases: TGTGCCAGCAGCCCCAGGGACGGGGGGGTAAGCAATGAGCAGTTCTTC. Its protein product is CASSPRDGGVSNEQFF.

The chain has TRBV28 and TRBJ1-2; D not resolved. There are 13 residues in the CDR3. Germline-derived CDR1 and CDR2 are MDHEN and SYDVKM. V lost 6 bases and J 3 bases, leaving 11 bases between the germline ends. The CDR3 DNA sequence: TGTGCCAGCAGCTCCGGGTCGTACTATGGCTACACCTTC. As protein: CASSSGSYYGYTF.

This clone was found a few times. The chain has TRBV10-1 and TRBJ1-5; D is uncertain. V lost 2 bases and J lost 2, with 4 bases in between. This CDR3 contains 13 residues. The germline V gene has CDR1 WNHNN and CDR2 SYGVQD (reference sequence). The CDR3 sequence is CASSEGGNQPQHF. Here the CDR3 DNA reads TGCGCCAGCAGTGAGGGAGGCAATCAGCCCCAGCATTTT.

V usage is TRBV10-3 and J usage is TRBJ1-1; D ambiguous. The CDR3 length is 13 residues. The V gene lost 3 bases and the J gene lost 0 bases, with 5 bases spanning the gap. The germline V gene has CDR1 ENHRY and CDR2 SYGVKD. This chain's CDR3 is CAISDPLNTEAFF. In nucleotides, the CDR3 is TGTGCCATCAGTGACCCACTGAACACTGAAGCTTTCTTT.

CDR3 sequence (DNA): TGTGCCAGCAGCCTGGGGATAGCGGGGATGCGACAGACCCAGTACTTC. Protein sequence: CASSLGIAGMRQTQYF. V gene TRBV9 combines with J gene TRBJ2-5; 8 bases map to TRBD2. CDR1 and CDR2 (germline): SGDLS, YYNGEE. The CDR3 runs to 16 residues. Unmatched junction bases numbered 14, after V lost 4 bases and J lost 6 bases. Using reference TRBV9 and TRBJ2-5 for the parts outside the CDR3, the full variable domain is DSGVTQTPKHLITATGQRVTLRCSPRSGDLSVYWYQQSLDQGLQFLIQYYNGEERAKGNILERFSAQQFPDLHSELNLSSLELGDSALYFCASSLGIAGMRQTQYFGPGTRLLVL.

This chain uses TRBV29-1 with TRBJ2-1; 9 bases align to TRBD1. There are 13 residues in the CDR3. The germline gives CDR1 SQVTM, CDR2 ANQGSEA. Trimming at V came to 7 bases and at J to 9 bases, leaving 10 bases not matched to a gene. Written as DNA, the CDR3 is TGCAGCGCATCAACCGGGACAGGGAGTGAGCAGTTCTTC. It encodes CSASTGTGSEQFF.

The sample holds one count of this clone. This chain uses TRBV15 with TRBJ2-2; D gene uncertain. Germline lookup yields CDR1 LNHNV and CDR2 YYDKDF (reference sequence). CDR3 length: 14 residues. V lost 1 base, J lost 4 bases, and 7 bases lay in between. This CDR3 reads CATSRVTATGELFF. CDR3 DNA sequence: TGTGCCACCAGCAGAGTAACAGCCACCGGGGAGCTGTTTTTT.

This rearrangement joins TRBV7-2 to TRBJ2-5; TRBD2 is a possible D gene (5 bases). CDR3 length: 15 residues. With 5 bases removed from V and 5 bases from J, the gap between germline ends came to 18 bases. Per germline, CDR1 SGHTA and CDR2 FQGNSA. CDR3 region: CASSAGPLSVETQYF. CDR3 sequence (DNA): TGTGCCAGCAGCGCCGGACCACTTAGCGTCGAGACCCAGTACTTC.

The CDR3 region is CASSRRTSGSAYNEQFF. In DNA form, the CDR3 reads TGTGCCAGTAGTAGACGGACTAGCGGGAGTGCCTACAATGAGCAGTTCTTC. V gene TRBV19 combines with J gene TRBJ2-1, with 13 bases that match TRBD2. V shed 4 bases and J 2 bases; nucleotides not matched to a gene: 5. The CDR3 is made up of 17 amino acids. Germline V gene sequence: CDR1 LNHDA, CDR2 SQIVND (reference sequence). Variable domain in full (rest from reference TRBV19 and TRBJ2-1): DGGITQSPKYLFRKEGQNVTLSCEQNLNHDAMYWYRQDPGQGLRLIYYSQIVNDFQKGDIAEGYSVSREKKESFPLTVTSAQKNPTAFYLCASSRRTSGSAYNEQFFGPGTRLTVL.

The CDR3 is CASEVGGGTEAFF. As DNA, the CDR3 is TGTGCCAGCGAGGTGGGAGGGGGCACTGAAGCTTTCTTT. The chain is built from TRBV7-2 and TRBJ1-1; perhaps TRBD1 as D (6 bases). The CDR3 has 13 amino acids. V dropped 8 bases and J dropped 4 bases, with 14 bases sitting between them. Germline V gene lookup returns CDR1 SGHTA and CDR2 FQGNSA.

DNA of the CDR3: TGTGCCAGTAGAAGGGCTAGCGGTGGGGATACGCAGTATTTT. This encodes CASRRASGGDTQYF. The chain has TRBV19 and TRBJ2-3; TRBD2 agrees at 7 bases. Germline trimming cut 6 bases from V and 6 bases from J; bases unmatched to any gene: 9. The CDR3 extends over 14 amino acids. Germline-derived CDR1 and CDR2 are LNHDA and SQIVND (reference sequence).

This clone is medium-sized in the sample. CDR3 DNA sequence: TGTGCCAGCAGACTAGCGCAGGCCTACGAGCAGTACTTC. Translation gives CASRLAQAYEQYF. The genes are TRBV6-5 and TRBJ2-7, with TRBD2 matching 7 bases. V gave up 6 bases and J gave up 2 bases; unmatched junction bases: 4. Germline lookup yields CDR1 MNHEY and CDR2 SVGAGI. The CDR3 spans 13 residues.

The chain recombines TRBV13 with TRBJ1-6, with 10 bases fitting TRBD1. Germline CDR1 and CDR2: PRHDT and FYEKMQ (reference sequence). V shed 5 bases, J shed 7 bases, and the junction held 5 bases outside the gene matches. The CDR3 has 15 amino acids. CDR3 sequence reads: CASSTGTGENSPLHF. DNA for the CDR3: TGTGCCAGCAGCACCGGGACAGGGGAGAATTCACCCCTCCACTTT.

This clone was seen just once. The chain is built from TRBV5-1 and TRBJ1-1; possible D gene TRBD1, 6 bases. Germline assignment: CDR1 SGHRS and CDR2 YFSETQ. V dropped 1 base and J dropped 4 bases, with 11 bases sitting between them. The CDR3 is 14 amino acids. CDR3 in DNA: TGCGCCAGCAGCTTGACAGGGTCGGGCACTGAAGCTTTCTTT. This gives the protein CASSLTGSGTEAFF.

The chain recombines TRBV2 with TRBJ1-4, with a possible D match to TRBD1 (5 bases). V gave up 9 bases and J gave up 8 bases, with 16 bases separating them. The CDR3 has 13 residues. CDR1 is SNHLY and CDR2 is FYNNEI in the germline V gene. For the CDR3, the DNA is TGTGCCAGTCTTTCGGACCCAGGGGAAAAACTGTTTTTT. It encodes CASLSDPGEKLFF.

This chain connects TRBV7-2 to TRBJ2-5, with D perhaps TRBD2 (7 bases). Trimming cost V 8 bases and J 5 bases, with 15 bases left between them. Germline V gives CDR1 SGHTA, CDR2 FQGNSA. CDR3 length: 13 residues. The CDR3 is CASDTGGGETQYF. CDR3 nucleotides: TGTGCCAGCGACACGGGGGGCGGTGAGACCCAGTACTTC.